This TCR beta chain appears in the sequencing data of a study of shared clonotypes between healthy human individuals. Clones were read by immunoSEQ multiplex PCR, and TCRdb kept only the in-frame ones, dropping some. The sample contains roughly 2.5 million clones, approximately 92% of which appear only once. Study outcomes and limitations: The study found roughly 5% of naive CD4 clonotypes shared across a handful of donors. In contrast to clonotypes shared by all four donors, non-shared clonotypes had lower generation probabilities.

Recent vaccinations or acute infections were absent in the healthy HIV-negative adult donors. The sample holds one count of this clone. Its antigen is still unknown. Deletions cut 5 bases from V and 0 bases from J, with 7 bases between. CDR1 is SGHTA and CDR2 is FQGNSA in the germline V gene. The CDR3 spans 14 residues. The receptor was isolated from a young man in good health. J is TRBJ2-2 and V is TRBV7-2, with D unclear. Sample: naive CD4+ T cells sorted from blood. Subset here: CD45RA+ positively selected. CDR3 sequence: CASSPDTNTGELFF. In nucleotides, the CDR3 is TGTGCCAGCAGCCCTGACACGAACACCGGGGAGCTGTTTTTT.